This T cell receptor (beta chain) was observed in a study of shared T cell receptors in the human thymus. TCRdb's copy holds only in-frame clones and misses some; the assay was immunoSEQ multiplex PCR. Of roughly 660,000 clones listed, approximately 88% are singletons. CDR3 length: 14 residues. The junction had 3 bases not matched to a gene; V was cut back by 4 bases and J by 4 bases. Germline lookup yields CDR1 SGHDN and CDR2 FVKESK. The same specimen was also included in a second study, on human thymus T cells. That report adds: Resections from corrective heart surgery provided thymus tissue. Related research found strongly overlapping thymic repertoires in unrelated individuals.

The receptor was derived from a boy in the first two years of life with a congenital heart defect. The source material was thymocytes. The chain recombines TRBV14 with TRBJ2-2, with 7 positions matching TRBD1. The CDR3 sequence: CASSRQGSTGELFF. The CDR3 DNA sequence: TGTGCCAGCAGCCGACAGGGTAGCACCGGGGAGCTGTTTTTT.